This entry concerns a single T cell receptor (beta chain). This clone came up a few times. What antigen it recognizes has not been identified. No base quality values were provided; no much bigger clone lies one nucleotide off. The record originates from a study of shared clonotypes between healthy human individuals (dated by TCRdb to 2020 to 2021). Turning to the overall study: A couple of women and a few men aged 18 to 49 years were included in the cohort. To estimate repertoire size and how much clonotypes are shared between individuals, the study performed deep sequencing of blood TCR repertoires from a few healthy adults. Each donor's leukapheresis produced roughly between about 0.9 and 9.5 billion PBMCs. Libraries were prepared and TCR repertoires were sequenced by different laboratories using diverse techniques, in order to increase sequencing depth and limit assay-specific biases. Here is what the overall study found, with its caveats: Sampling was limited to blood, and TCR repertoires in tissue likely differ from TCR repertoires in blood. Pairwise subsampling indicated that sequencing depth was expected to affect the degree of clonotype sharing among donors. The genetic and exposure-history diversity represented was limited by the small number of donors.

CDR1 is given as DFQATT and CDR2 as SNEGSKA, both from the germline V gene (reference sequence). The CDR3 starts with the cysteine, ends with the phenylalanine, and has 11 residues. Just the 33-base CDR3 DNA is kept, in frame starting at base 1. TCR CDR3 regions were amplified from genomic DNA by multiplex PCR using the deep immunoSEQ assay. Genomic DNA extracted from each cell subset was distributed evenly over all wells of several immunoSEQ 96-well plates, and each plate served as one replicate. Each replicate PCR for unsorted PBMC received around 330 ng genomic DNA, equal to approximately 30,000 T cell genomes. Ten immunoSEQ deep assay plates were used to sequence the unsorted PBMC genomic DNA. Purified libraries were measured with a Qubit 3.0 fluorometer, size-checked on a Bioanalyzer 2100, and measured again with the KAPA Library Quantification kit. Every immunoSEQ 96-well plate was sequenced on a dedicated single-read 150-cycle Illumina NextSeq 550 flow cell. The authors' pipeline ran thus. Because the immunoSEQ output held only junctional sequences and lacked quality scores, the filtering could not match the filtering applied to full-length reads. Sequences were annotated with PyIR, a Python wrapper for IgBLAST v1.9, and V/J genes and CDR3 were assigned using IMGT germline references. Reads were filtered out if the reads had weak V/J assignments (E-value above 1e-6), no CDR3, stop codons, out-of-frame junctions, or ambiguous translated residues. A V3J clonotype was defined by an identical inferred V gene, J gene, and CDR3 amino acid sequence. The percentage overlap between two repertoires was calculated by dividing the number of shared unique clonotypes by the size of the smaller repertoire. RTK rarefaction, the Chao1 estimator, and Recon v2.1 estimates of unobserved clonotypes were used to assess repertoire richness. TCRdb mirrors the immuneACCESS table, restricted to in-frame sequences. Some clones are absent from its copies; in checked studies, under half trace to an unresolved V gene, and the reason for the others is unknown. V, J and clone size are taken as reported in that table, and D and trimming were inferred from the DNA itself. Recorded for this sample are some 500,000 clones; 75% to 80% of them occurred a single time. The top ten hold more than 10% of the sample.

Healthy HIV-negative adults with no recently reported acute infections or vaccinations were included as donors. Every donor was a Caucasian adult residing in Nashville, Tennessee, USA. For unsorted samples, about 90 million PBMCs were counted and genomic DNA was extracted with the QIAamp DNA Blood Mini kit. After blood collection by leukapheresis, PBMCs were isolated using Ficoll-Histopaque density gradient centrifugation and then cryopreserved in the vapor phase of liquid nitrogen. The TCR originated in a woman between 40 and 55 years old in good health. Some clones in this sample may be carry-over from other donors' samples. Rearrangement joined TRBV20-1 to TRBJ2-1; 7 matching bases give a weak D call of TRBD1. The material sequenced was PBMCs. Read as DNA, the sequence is TGCAGGCAGGGGGGTTCAGTTGAGCAGTTCTTC. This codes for CRQGGSVEQFF.